This TCR beta chain was identified in a study of T cell changes during pregnancy in multiple sclerosis. Profiling relied on immunoSEQ multiplex PCR, and the TCRdb table lists in-frame clones only, not all of them. The top ten hold around 0.4% of the sample, which has about 38,000 clones, around 90% seen once. This CDR3 is 16 amino acids long. J lost 0 bases, V lost 1 base, and 3 bases had no gene match. Per germline, CDR1 SGHDN and CDR2 FVKESK. The specimen was CD4+ T cells from peripheral blood mononuclear cells, collected after pregnancy. J is TRBJ2-5 and V is TRBV14; TRBD1 matches 9 bases. This TCR derives from a female donor in good health, enrolled as a control in a pregnancy study. Written as DNA, the CDR3 is TGTGCCAGCAGCCAAGTGGGGACAGGGTACCAAGAGACCCAGTACTTC. It yields the protein CASSQVGTGYQETQYF.